These 12 T cell receptor beta chains were sequenced from one sample in a study of blood T cell repertoires in COVID-19. TCRdb keeps only in-frame clones here, not all; method: immunoSEQ multiplex PCR. The sample records 150,000 to 200,000 clones, roughly 73% being singletons. The sample was peripheral blood. These receptor sequences come from a man between 65 and 85 years old with acute or convalescent COVID-19.

The chain is built from TRBV9 and TRBJ1-1; no clear D gene. The CDR3 length is 13 residues. Trimming took off 0 bases at V and 7 bases at J, with 10 bases between the two ends. CDR1 is SGDLS, CDR2 YYNGEE, per germline. The DNA for the CDR3 is TGTGCCAGCAGCGTAGTGGGCGGGTTTGAAGCTTTCTTT. Translated: CASSVVGGFEAFF.

V is TRBV10-2 and J is TRBJ1-2, with D unclear. CDR1 and CDR2 (germline): WSHSY, SAAADI. V was clipped by 8 bases and J by 8 bases, with 9 bases between them. This CDR3 contains 10 residues. The CDR3 bases are TGCGCCAGCGGGAGTGGGGGCTACACCTTC. This encodes CASGSGGYTF.

The gene calls are TRBV5-1 and TRBJ1-3; D gene unclear. Germline lookup yields CDR1 SGHRS and CDR2 YFSETQ. Trimming removed 1 base at V and 2 bases at J, with 16 bases between. This CDR3 is 17 amino acids long. CDR3: CASSLTDSSHAGNTIYF. The CDR3 DNA follows: TGCGCCAGCAGCTTGACAGATTCGAGCCATGCTGGAAACACCATATATTTT.

The rearrangement uses TRBV15 and TRBJ2-3; a possible D gene is TRBD2 (6 bases). The germline CDR1 and CDR2 sequences are LNHNV and YYDKDF (reference sequence). The CDR3 has 16 amino acids. Trimming shortened V by 0 bases and J by 4 bases, and 14 bases separated the two germline ends. CDR3 DNA sequence: TGTGCCACCAGCAGAGATATTGCGGGGAACGCAGATACGCAGTATTTT. It specifies CATSRDIAGNADTQYF.

This clone was recorded once. The chain combines TRBV10-3 with TRBJ1-1; TRBD1 might be the D (5 bases). CDR1 ENHRY and CDR2 SYGVKD come from the germline V gene. Trimming removed 7 bases at V and 1 base at J, with 10 bases between. The CDR3 runs to 13 residues. This CDR3 reads CAITKDKNTEAFF. The CDR3 DNA reads TGTGCCATCACTAAGGACAAGAACACTGAAGCTTTCTTT.

This clone was detected once. This chain links TRBV28 with TRBJ2-3, with 10 bases identical to TRBD1. Germline V gene sequence: CDR1 MDHEN, CDR2 SYDVKM. The CDR3 is 15 amino acids. The V segment lost 2 bases and the J segment 6 bases; nucleotides outside the gene matches: 5. The CDR3 reads CASSLPGTGADTQYF. CDR3 DNA sequence: TGTGCCAGCAGTTTACCCGGGACAGGGGCGGATACGCAGTATTTT.

V gene TRBV11-2 combines with J gene TRBJ2-1, with 8 bases aligning to TRBD1. The germline V gene has CDR1 SGHAT and CDR2 FQNNGV. The CDR3 spans 18 residues. With V trimmed by 2 bases and J by 1 base, 10 bases remained unmatched. This chain's CDR3 is CASSLYGSGTGSYNEQFF. The CDR3 DNA is TGTGCCAGCAGCTTATACGGTTCTGGGACAGGATCCTACAATGAGCAGTTCTTC.

V is TRBV5-1 and J is TRBJ1-6, with a weak D call TRBD1 (6 bases). The CDR3 consists of 14 residues. Trimming shortened V by 6 bases and J by 5 bases, and 12 bases separated the two germline ends. The germline V gene has CDR1 SGHRS and CDR2 YFSETQ. CDR3 nucleotide sequence: TGCGCCAGCATGAAGAACAGGGATAATTCACCCCTCCACTTT. Translated, it gives CASMKNRDNSPLHF. Using reference TRBV5-1 and TRBJ1-6 for the parts outside the CDR3, the full variable domain is KAGVTQTPRYLIKTRGQQVTLSCSPISGHRSVSWYQQTPGQGLQFLFEYFSETQRNKGNFPGRFSGRQFSNSRSEMNVSTLELGDSALYLCASMKNRDNSPLHFGNGTRLTVT.

V is TRBV5-1 and J is TRBJ2-5; D remains ambiguous. With 4 bases removed from V and 2 bases from J, the gap between germline ends came to 12 bases. Germline loops: CDR1 SGHRS, CDR2 YFSETQ. The CDR3 runs to 14 residues. CDR3 DNA: TGCGCCAGCAGCATCGACACGAAGCAAGAGACCCAGTACTTC. This translates into CASSIDTKQETQYF.

V gene TRBV19 combines with J gene TRBJ1-1; no clear D. The CDR3 length is 14 residues. Germline V gene sequence: CDR1 LNHDA, CDR2 SQIVND (reference sequence). V was shortened by 2 bases and J by 0 bases, with 7 bases between the two germline ends. CDR3 bases: TGTGCCAGTAGTATAAACAGTCTGAACACTGAAGCTTTCTTT. Its translation is CASSINSLNTEAFF.

This clone was seen only once. The chain carries TRBV24-1 and TRBJ1-1; TRBD1 matches 9 bases. CDR1 and CDR2 (germline): KGHDR, SFDVKD. The CDR3 is made up of 18 amino acids. The junction had 21 bases not matched to a gene; V was cut back by 10 bases and J by 4 bases. The CDR3 is CATPFKTLPGQGPTEAFF. The CDR3 nucleotides are TGTGCCACTCCTTTTAAAACGCTTCCGGGACAGGGTCCCACTGAAGCTTTCTTT.

V gene TRBV10-3 combines with J gene TRBJ1-6; D is uncertain. The V end lost 2 bases, the J end lost 4 bases, and 12 bases lay between the germline ends. Per germline, CDR1 ENHRY and CDR2 SYGVKD. The CDR3 is 16 residues long. In DNA form, the CDR3 reads TGTGCCATCAGTGAGACAGCTGGGCAGTATAATTCACCCCTCCACTTT. Translation gives CAISETAGQYNSPLHF.